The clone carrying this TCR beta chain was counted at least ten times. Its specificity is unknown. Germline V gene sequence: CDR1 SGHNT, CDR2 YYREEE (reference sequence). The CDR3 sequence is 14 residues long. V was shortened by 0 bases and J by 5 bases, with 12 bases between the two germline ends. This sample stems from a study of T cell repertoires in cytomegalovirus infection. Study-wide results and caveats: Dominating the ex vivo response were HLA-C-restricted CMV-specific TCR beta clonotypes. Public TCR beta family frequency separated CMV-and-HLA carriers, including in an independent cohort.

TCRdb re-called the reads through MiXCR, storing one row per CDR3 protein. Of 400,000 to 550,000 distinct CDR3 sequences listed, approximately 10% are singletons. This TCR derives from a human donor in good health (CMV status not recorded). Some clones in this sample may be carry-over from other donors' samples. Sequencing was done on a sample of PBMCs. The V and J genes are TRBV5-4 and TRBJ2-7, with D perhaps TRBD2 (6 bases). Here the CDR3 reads CASSLASEPNEQYF. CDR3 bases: TGTGCCAGCAGCTTGGCTAGCGAGCCGAACGAGCAGTACTTC.